The TCR beta chain described here comes from a study of shared clonotypes between healthy human individuals. Study background: A donor's plate count was three for CD4 naive and three for CD4 memory; CD8 naive had two and CD8 memory one. Findings and caveats of the study: Naive subsets typically showed greater estimated richness than memory subsets.

An assay was performed, and its level was deep. In the authors' methods: Junction-only sequences without quality scores were provided by ImmunoSEQ, so filtering was different. This table comes from immunoSEQ multiplex PCR, and its TCRdb copy is limited to in-frame clones, with some not included. That table gives V, J and clone size, and the DNA gave D and trimming. The sample lists some 2,500,000 clones; around 90% were seen once. With 5 bases removed from V and 5 bases from J, the gap between germline ends came to 13 bases. Germline V gene data show CDR1 as MDHEN and CDR2 as SYDVKM. The CDR3 length is 13 residues. Details on this clone: Its target is unknown.

The sequencing input was naive CD4+ T cells from PBMCs. Subset indicated: CD45RA+ positively selected. The genes are TRBV28 and TRBJ2-7; D is ambiguous. This sequence was found in a man between 18 and 35 years old in good health. Some clones in this sample may be carry-over from other donors' samples. DNA for the CDR3: TGTGCCAGCAGTCCCATCAATACCAACGAGCAGTACTTC. The encoded protein is CASSPINTNEQYF. The variable domain in full, completed from reference TRBV28 and TRBJ2-7, reads DVKVTQSSRYLVKRTGEKVFLECVQDMDHENMFWYRQDPGLGLRLIYFSYDVKMKEKGDIPEGYSVSREKKERFSLILESASTNQTSMYLCASSPINTNEQYFGPGTRLTVT.